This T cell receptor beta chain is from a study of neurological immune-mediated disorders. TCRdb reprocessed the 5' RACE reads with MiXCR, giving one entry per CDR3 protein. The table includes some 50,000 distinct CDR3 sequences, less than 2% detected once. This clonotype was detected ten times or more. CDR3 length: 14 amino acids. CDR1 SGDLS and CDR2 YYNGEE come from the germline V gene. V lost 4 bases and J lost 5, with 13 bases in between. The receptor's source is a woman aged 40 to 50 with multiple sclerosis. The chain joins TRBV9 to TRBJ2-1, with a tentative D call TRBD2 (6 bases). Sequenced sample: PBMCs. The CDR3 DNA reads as TGTGCCAGCAGCCCTCCGGGACTCCACAATGAGCAGTTCTTC. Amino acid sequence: CASSPPGLHNEQFF.